These 14 T cell receptor delta chains came from one sample sequenced in a study of γδ T cells in repeated Plasmodium falciparum infection. Vgamma9/Vdelta2+ and Vdelta2-negative gammadelta T cells were flow-sorted from PBMC for bulk sequencing. TCRdb re-called the multiplex PCR reads with CATT. Among approximately 90,000 delta-chain clones, 0.85% to 1% were seen once, and the ten largest hold approximately 9.6%. Sequencing used gamma-delta T cells from blood. These receptors came from a pool of human donors (malaria-infected and uninfected, not separated).

Notes on this clone: The protein held in TCRdb is that of a much larger clone and does not match this DNA's translation at residue 6, likely because of a read error; the protein shown is translated from the DNA. Other nucleotide sequences from this sample produce the same CDR3. The gene calls are TRDV1 and TRDJ1; 8 bases agree with TRDD3. Germline loops: CDR1 TSWWSYY, CDR2 QGS. The CDR3 length is 18 residues. Here the CDR3 reads CALGERWGTRYGTDKLIF. DNA for the CDR3: TGTGCTCTTGGGGAACGCTGGGGGACCCGTTACGGAACCGATAAGCTCATTTTT.

This clone appeared a few times. The protein held in TCRdb is that of a much larger clone and does not match this DNA's translation at residue 13, likely because of a read error; the protein shown is translated from the DNA. The chain joins TRDV2 to TRDJ1; 7 nucleotides line up with TRDD3. Germline matching of the DNA provided the J gene here, since TCRdb leaves it blank. Germline V gives CDR1 GEAIGNYY, CDR2 EKD. The CDR3 spans 18 residues. Germline trimming cut 1 base from V and 2 bases from J; bases unmatched to any gene: 15. The CDR3 reads CACDTISMGEKGTDKLIF. The CDR3, as DNA: TGTGCCTGTGACACGATTTCAATGGGGGAAAAAGGAACCGATAAACTCATCTTT.

This clone was recorded a few times. This probably arose from a read error, given a far larger clone one base away. The same CDR3 is also encoded by other DNA sequences in this sample. No J gene call was made, and the V gene is TRDV1; TRDD3 is the table's D call, not checked against the DNA. CDR3 length: 20 residues. The germline V gene encodes CDR1 TSWWSYY and CDR2 QGS. The CDR3 protein is CALGERGDSPRRRFTDKLIF. The CDR3 DNA reads TGTGCTCTTGGGGAACGGGGCGATAGCCCTCGCCGACGTTTCACCGATAAGCTCATCTTT.

This clone was counted a few times. A far larger clone is a single base away, which makes a read error likely. Other DNA sequences of this sample code for an identical CDR3. The rearrangement links TRDV2 to TRDJ1, with 10 bases fitting TRDD3. Here the J gene was assigned by germline matching of the DNA, as TCRdb has none. The germline V gene encodes CDR1 GEAIGNYY and CDR2 EKD. The CDR3 sequence is 20 residues long. The CDR3 coding sequence is TGTGCCTGCGACACGGGTGAACGTACTGGGGGATTGCCGTACACCGATAAACTCATCTTT. This sequence encodes CACDTGERTGGLPYTDKLIF.

This clone was seen a few times. TCRdb attributes to this sequence the protein of a much larger clone, which differs from the DNA translation at residue 17; a read error is likely, and the protein displayed is translated from the DNA. The chain couples TRDV1 to TRDJ1; the match to TRDD3 covers 13 bases. Germline CDR1 is TSWWSYY and CDR2 is QGS. V shed 7 bases, J shed 2 bases, and the junction held 31 bases outside the gene matches. The CDR3 has 24 amino acids. The CDR3 protein is CALASARTPYWGIRWTDMTDKLIF. The CDR3 DNA is TGTGCTCTTGCTAGTGCCCGGACCCCCTACTGGGGGATACGCTGGACGGATATGACCGATAAACTCATCTTT.

Regarding this clone: The TCRdb protein comes from a much larger clone and disagrees with this DNA's translation at residue 7, likely due to a read error; the protein given here is derived from the DNA. The chain has TRDV3 and TRDJ1, with TRDD3 identical over 7 bases. The CDR3 extends over 15 amino acids. The V and J ends lost 0 bases and 2 bases, in that order; junction bases with no gene match: 9. Germline CDR1 is TVYSNPD and CDR2 is GDNSRS (reference sequence). The CDR3 protein is CAFRGIAPGTDKLIF. In DNA form, the CDR3 reads TGTGCCTTTAGGGGGATAGCCCCGGGGACCGATAAACTCATCTTT.

This clone showed up just a few times. For this DNA, TCRdb reports the protein of a much larger clone, which diverges at residue 18, most likely from a read error; the protein presented here is translated directly from the DNA. CDR3 residues: CAYRSKISFLDPTGGHGIDKLIF. CDR3 sequence (DNA): TGTGCTTATAGGAGTAAGATTTCCTTCCTAGACCCTACTGGGGGACACGGGATCGATAAACTCATCTTT. The chain is built from TRAV38-2/DV8 and TRDJ1, with D perhaps TRDD3 (9 bases). TCRdb records no J gene; here it was assigned by comparing the DNA to germline. Looked up from germline, CDR1 is TSESDYY and CDR2 is QEAYKQQN. V shed 2 bases and J shed 4 bases, with 39 bases lying between them. The CDR3 sequence is 23 residues long.

With regard to this clone: The amino acid sequence in TCRdb belongs to a much larger clone and departs from this DNA's translation at residue 13, likely a sequencing read error; the sequence shown is translated from the DNA. This rearrangement joins TRDV2 to TRDJ1; D perhaps matches TRDD3 (5 bases). TCRdb records no J gene; here it was assigned by comparing the DNA to germline. The V end was cut by 0 bases, the J end by 0 bases, with 28 bases between. Germline assignment: CDR1 GEAIGNYY and CDR2 EKD. CDR3 length: 21 residues. The CDR3 region is CACDTVSPPTVLEDHTDKLIF. CDR3 DNA: TGTGCCTGTGACACCGTCTCACCTCCGACCGTACTGGAGGATCACACCGATAAACTCATCTTT.

The table lists this clone with many counts. One base separates it from a far larger clone, so it is likely a read error. The same CDR3 is also encoded by other DNA sequences in this sample. The gene calls are TRDV2 and TRDJ1, with unresolved D. The CDR3 is 15 amino acids. Germline CDR1 and CDR2: GEAIGNYY and EKD. The CDR3, as DNA: TGCGCCTGTGACACCGTCGGAGCGCTCACCGATAAACTCATCTTT. Amino acids: CACDTVGALTDKLIF.

The sample holds a few counts of this clone. For this DNA, TCRdb reports the protein of a much larger clone, which diverges at residue 10, most likely from a read error; the protein presented here is translated directly from the DNA. The chain recombines TRDV1 with TRDJ1; 10 bases are a match to TRDD3. Germline matching of the DNA provided the J gene here, since TCRdb leaves it blank. Germline V gene sequence: CDR1 TSWWSYY, CDR2 QGS. V lost 5 bases to trimming and J lost 0 bases; unmatched junction nucleotides: 18. The length of the CDR3 is 20 residues. The CDR3 spells CALGPIYWGMSHPYTDKLIF. CDR3 in DNA: TGTGCTCTTGGGCCGATTTACTGGGGGATGTCCCACCCGTACACCGATAAACTCATCTTT.

As concerns this clone: TCRdb's protein for this DNA is that of a much larger clone and differs from the translation at residue 4, likely a read error; the protein shown is the DNA translation. The CDR3 coding sequence is TGTGCCTTCCGTACCTCCTTCCTACGGGTACTGGGGGACCAGCTGGGGGACACCGATAAACTCATCTTT. This sequence encodes CAFRTSFLRVLGDQLGDTDKLIF. The V and J genes are TRDV1 and TRDJ1; D could derive from TRDD2 or TRDD3 (9 bases each). There are 23 residues in the CDR3. CDR1 TSWWSYY and CDR2 QGS come from the germline V gene.

Note on this clone: This DNA translates differently at residue 7 from the TCRdb protein, which is that of a much larger clone; a read error is likely, and the protein shown is the DNA's own translation. The chain carries TRDV1 and TRDJ1; 10 nucleotides agree with TRDD3. Here the J gene was assigned by germline matching of the DNA, as TCRdb has none. Germline V gene lookup returns CDR1 TSWWSYY and CDR2 QGS. The CDR3 totals 18 residues. The V gene end was trimmed by 0 bases and the J gene end by 3 bases; junction bases not matched to a gene: 10. CDR3 nucleotide sequence: TGTGCTCTTGGGGAACTGCTGCTCTACTGGGGGATCGCCGATAAACTCATCTTT. Amino acids: CALGELLLYWGIADKLIF.

In this sample, this clone turned up many times. This likely traces to a read error, being one base from a far larger clone. This specimen includes other DNA sequences encoding the same CDR3. The chain links TRDV1 to TRDJ1, with TRDD2 as a possible D gene (7 bases). Germline CDR1 is TSWWSYY and CDR2 is QGS. V shed 3 bases and J shed 0 bases, with 35 bases lying between them. The CDR3 has 23 residues. The CDR3 here is CALGEPFPTTGLWGWGHTDKLIF. The CDR3 DNA follows: TGTGCTCTTGGGGAGCCGTTTCCTACTACCGGCCTCTGGGGCTGGGGACACACCGATAAACTCATCTTT.

This clone showed up just a few times. The protein TCRdb lists belongs to a much larger clone and differs from this DNA's translation at residue 10, which points to a read error; the protein shown is made from the DNA. The chain couples TRDV2 to TRDJ1; 11 nucleotides agree with TRDD3. The J gene was missing in TCRdb and was found by matching the end of the DNA to germline. This CDR3 has 19 residues. Germline values: CDR1 GEAIGNYY, CDR2 EKD. The J segment lost 0 bases and the V segment lost 3 bases, leaving 14 bases of the junction unmatched. CDR3 loop: CACDPVLGDSGLHTDKLIF. As DNA, the CDR3 is TGTGCCTGTGACCCCGTACTGGGGGATAGCGGTCTCCACACCGATAAACTCATCTTT.